This T cell receptor beta chain was sequenced in a study of T cells in Graves' hyperthyroidism and ophthalmopathy. Study results and limitations: In blood, most of the thyroid clonotypes expanded above 0.001 were also present.

There are 13 residues in the CDR3. Trimming shortened V by 1 base and J by 4 bases, and 8 bases separated the two germline ends. Per germline, CDR1 GTSNPN and CDR2 SVGIG (reference sequence). In its sample, this clonotype was seen many times. Its target is unknown. Stable Graves' hyperthyroidism denoted no ophthalmopathy progression over 18 months. Not enrolled were patients with uncontrolled infection, other autoimmune disease, pregnancy or lactation. Diagnosis rested on symptoms, serum thyroxine and TRAb, thyroid ultrasound, and orbital computed tomography. What was amplified from RNA transcripts were TCR beta CDR3 regions. Carried out on the TCR CDR3, a first-round RT-PCR used the HTBI primer set. TCRdb analysed the multiplex PCR reads with MiXCR anew, one entry per CDR3 protein. The sample carries about 420,000 distinct CDR3 sequences, roughly 15% recorded once.

Material for sequencing was blood. This chain connects TRBV30 to TRBJ1-3; D not resolved. This clonotype was obtained from a woman under 30 with Graves' hyperthyroidism. CDR3 protein: CAWSAHAGNTIYF. Here the CDR3 DNA reads TGTGCCTGGAGTGCTCACGCAGGAAACACCATATATTTT. Drawing the rest from reference TRBV30 and TRBJ1-3, the complete variable domain is SQTIHQWPATLVQPVGSPLSLECTVEGTSNPNLYWYRQAAGRGLQLLFYSVGIGQISSEVPQNLSASRPQDRQFILSSKKLLLSDSGFYLCAWSAHAGNTIYFGEGSWLTVV.